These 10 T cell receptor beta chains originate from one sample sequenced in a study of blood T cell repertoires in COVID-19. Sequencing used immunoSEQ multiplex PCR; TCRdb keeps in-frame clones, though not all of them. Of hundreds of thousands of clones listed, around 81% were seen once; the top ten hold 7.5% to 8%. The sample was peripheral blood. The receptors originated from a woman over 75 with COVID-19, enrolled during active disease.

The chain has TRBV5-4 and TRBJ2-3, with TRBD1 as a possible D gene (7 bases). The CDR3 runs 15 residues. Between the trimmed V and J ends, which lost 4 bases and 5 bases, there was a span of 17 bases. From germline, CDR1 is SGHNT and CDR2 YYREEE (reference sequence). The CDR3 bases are TGTGCCAGCAGCCAGGGGGGCCCCAGGGGAGATACGCAGTATTTT. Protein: CASSQGGPRGDTQYF.

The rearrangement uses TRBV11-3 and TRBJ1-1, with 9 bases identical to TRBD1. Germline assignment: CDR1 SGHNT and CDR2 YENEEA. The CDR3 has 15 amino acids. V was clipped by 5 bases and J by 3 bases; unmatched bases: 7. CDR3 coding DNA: TGTGCCAGCAGCCAAGGGACAGGGAAGGACACTGAAGCTTTCTTT. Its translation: CASSQGTGKDTEAFF.

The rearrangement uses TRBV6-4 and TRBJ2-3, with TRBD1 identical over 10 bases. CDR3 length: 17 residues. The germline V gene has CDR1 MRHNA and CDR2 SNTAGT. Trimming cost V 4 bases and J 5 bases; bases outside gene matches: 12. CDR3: CASSARRRDRGLDTQYF. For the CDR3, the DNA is TGTGCCAGCAGTGCCCGCCGGCGCGACAGGGGGCTAGATACGCAGTATTTT.

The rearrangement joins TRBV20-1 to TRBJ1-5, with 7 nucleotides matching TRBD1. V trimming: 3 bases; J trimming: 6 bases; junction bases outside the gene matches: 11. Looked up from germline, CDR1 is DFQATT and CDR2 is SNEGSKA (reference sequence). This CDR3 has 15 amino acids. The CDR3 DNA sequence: TGCAGTGCTAGTCCCAAGACAGGGCACGCTCAGCCCCAGCATTTT. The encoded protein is CSASPKTGHAQPQHF.

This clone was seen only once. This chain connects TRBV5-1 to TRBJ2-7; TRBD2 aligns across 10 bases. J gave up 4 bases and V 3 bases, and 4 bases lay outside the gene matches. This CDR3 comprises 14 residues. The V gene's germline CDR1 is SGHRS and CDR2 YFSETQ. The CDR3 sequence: CASSSLAGVYEQYF. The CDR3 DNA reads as TGCGCCAGCAGCTCCCTAGCGGGGGTATACGAGCAGTACTTC.

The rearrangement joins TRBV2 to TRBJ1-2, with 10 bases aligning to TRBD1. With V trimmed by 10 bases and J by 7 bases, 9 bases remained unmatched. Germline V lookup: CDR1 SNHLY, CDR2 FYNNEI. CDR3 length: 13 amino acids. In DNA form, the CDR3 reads TGTGCCACGAGGGGACAGGGGCAAAGTGGCTACACCTTC. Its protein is CATRGQGQSGYTF.

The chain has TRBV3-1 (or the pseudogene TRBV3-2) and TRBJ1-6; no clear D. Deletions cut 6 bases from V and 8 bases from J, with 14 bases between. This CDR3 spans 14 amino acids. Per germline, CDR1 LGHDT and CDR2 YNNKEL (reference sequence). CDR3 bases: TGTGCCAGCAGACCCGACAAGCCTCATTCACCCCTCCACTTT. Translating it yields CASRPDKPHSPLHF.

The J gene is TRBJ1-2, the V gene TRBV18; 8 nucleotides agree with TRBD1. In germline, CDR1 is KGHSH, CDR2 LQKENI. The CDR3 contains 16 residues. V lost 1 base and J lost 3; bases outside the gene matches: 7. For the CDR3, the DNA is TGTGCCAGCTCACCACAGAGGACAGGGCACGACTATGGCTACACCTTC. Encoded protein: CASSPQRTGHDYGYTF.

The CDR3 nucleotides are TGTGCCAGCAGCCCGTCAGGCGGGACCGGGGAGCTGTTTTTT. It encodes CASSPSGGTGELFF. The rearrangement uses TRBV3-1 (or the pseudogene TRBV3-2) and TRBJ2-2, with D perhaps TRBD2 (5 bases). The germline V gene encodes CDR1 LGHDT and CDR2 YNNKEL (reference sequence). The ends were cut back, 4 bases at V and 5 bases at J, with 11 bases in the middle. This CDR3 is 14 amino acids long.

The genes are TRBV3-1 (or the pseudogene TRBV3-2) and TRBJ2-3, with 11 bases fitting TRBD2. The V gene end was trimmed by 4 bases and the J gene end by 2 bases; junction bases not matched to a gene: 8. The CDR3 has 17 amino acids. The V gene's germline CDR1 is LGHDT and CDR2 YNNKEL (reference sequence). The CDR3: CASSPRVAGGVTDTQYF. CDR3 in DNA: TGTGCCAGCAGCCCCAGGGTAGCGGGGGGGGTCACAGATACGCAGTATTTT.